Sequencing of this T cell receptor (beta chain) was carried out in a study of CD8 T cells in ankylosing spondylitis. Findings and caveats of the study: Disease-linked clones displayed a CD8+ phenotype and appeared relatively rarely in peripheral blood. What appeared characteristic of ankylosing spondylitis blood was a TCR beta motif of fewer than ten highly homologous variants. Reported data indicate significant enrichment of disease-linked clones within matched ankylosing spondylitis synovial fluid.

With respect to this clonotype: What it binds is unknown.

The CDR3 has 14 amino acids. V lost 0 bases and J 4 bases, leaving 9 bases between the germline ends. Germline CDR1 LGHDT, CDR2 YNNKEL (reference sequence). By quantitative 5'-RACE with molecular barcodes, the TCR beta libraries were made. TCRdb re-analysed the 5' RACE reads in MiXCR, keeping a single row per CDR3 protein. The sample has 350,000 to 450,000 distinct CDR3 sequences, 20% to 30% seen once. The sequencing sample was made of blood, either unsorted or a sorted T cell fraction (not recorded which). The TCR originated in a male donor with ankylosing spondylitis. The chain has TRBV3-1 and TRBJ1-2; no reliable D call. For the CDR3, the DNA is TGTGCCAGCAGCCAAGAAGGCGGATCCTATGGCTACACCTTC. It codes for CASSQEGGSYGYTF.